The 10 T cell receptor beta chains given below trace back to one sample, sequenced in a study of T cell changes during pregnancy in multiple sclerosis. The repertoire was sequenced with immunoSEQ multiplex PCR; TCRdb's copy has only in-frame clones and lacks some. The sample lists 85,000 to 130,000 clones; 94% were seen once. The input for sequencing was peripheral blood, taken before pregnancy. Receptors originate from a female donor with multiple sclerosis, enrolled in a pregnancy study.

J is TRBJ1-3 and V is TRBV4-1; D might be TRBD1 (6 bases). V lost 0 bases, J lost 5 bases, and 14 bases lay in between. The CDR3 spans 16 residues. CDR1 and CDR2 from the germline V gene are MGHRA and YSYEKL. The CDR3 DNA is TGCGCCAGCAGCCAAGATATCCGGGGGGGCAGAAACACCATATATTTT. Translation: CASSQDIRGGRNTIYF.

The chain carries TRBV9 and TRBJ2-3, with 9 nucleotides matching TRBD2. The J segment lost 2 bases and the V segment lost 0 bases, leaving 4 bases of the junction unmatched. Germline loops: CDR1 SGDLS, CDR2 YYNGEE. The CDR3 has 16 residues. The CDR3 DNA reads TGTGCCAGCAGCGTAGCCGCGGGAGGGATCACAGATACGCAGTATTTT. Its protein product is CASSVAAGGITDTQYF.

The rearrangement uses TRBV5-1 and TRBJ1-1; D is possibly TRBD1 (6 bases). V was trimmed by 0 bases and J by 1 base, leaving 13 bases between them. There are 16 residues in the CDR3. Germline V CDR1 and CDR2: SGHRS, YFSETQ. The CDR3 reads CASSLATNRANTEAFF. In nucleotides, the CDR3 is TGCGCCAGCAGCTTGGCCACTAACAGGGCGAACACTGAAGCTTTCTTT.

This clone was seen only once. The chain couples TRBV7-9 to TRBJ1-2, with 8 bases that match TRBD1. The CDR3 contains 15 residues. The V gene end was trimmed by 5 bases and the J gene end by 0 bases; junction bases not matched to a gene: 5. CDR1 is SEHNR, CDR2 FQNEAQ, per germline (reference sequence). Here the CDR3 reads CASSRTGTANYGYTF. The DNA for the CDR3 is TGTGCCAGCAGCCGGACAGGGACCGCTAACTATGGCTACACCTTC.

The rearrangement uses TRBV5-4 and TRBJ1-2, with a possible D match to TRBD1 (6 bases). Between the trimmed V and J ends, which lost 3 bases and 0 bases, there was a span of 18 bases. The CDR3 totals 17 residues. The germline V gene encodes CDR1 SGHNT and CDR2 YYREEE (reference sequence). DNA of the CDR3: TGTGCCAGCAGCTGGGGGCTTTGGGCAGATACTAACTATGGCTACACCTTC. It codes for CASSWGLWADTNYGYTF.

The chain couples TRBV5-1 to TRBJ2-2; D unresolved. V lost 0 bases, J lost 0 bases, and 9 bases lay in between. The germline CDR1 and CDR2 sequences are SGHRS and YFSETQ. The CDR3 runs 16 residues. This CDR3 is CASSLGHVANTGELFF. CDR3 nucleotide sequence: TGCGCCAGCAGCTTGGGACACGTGGCGAACACCGGGGAGCTGTTTTTT.

The CDR3 protein is CASSQQGVRDYGYTF. The CDR3 nucleotides read TGTGCCAGCTCTCAACAGGGGGTTAGGGACTATGGCTACACCTTC. J is TRBJ1-2 and V is TRBV18; 8 nucleotides align to TRBD1. Trimming took 6 bases from V and 3 from J; bases not matched to a gene: 9. The CDR3 sequence is 15 residues long. Looked up from germline, CDR1 is KGHSH and CDR2 is LQKENI.

The chain carries TRBV29-1 and TRBJ2-7; D is possibly TRBD1 (5 bases). This CDR3 contains 15 residues. Germline lookup yields CDR1 SQVTM and CDR2 ANQGSEA. Here the CDR3 reads CSILGWGRGPYEQYF. For the CDR3, the DNA is TGCAGTATCTTGGGCTGGGGAAGGGGCCCCTACGAGCAGTACTTC.

The CDR3, as DNA: TGTGCCAGCAGCTTCTTCATGTCCCAAGCGGGAGGGGGCACAGATACGCAGTATTTT. This gives the protein CASSFFMSQAGGGTDTQYF. V gene TRBV7-9 combines with J gene TRBJ2-3; 10 positions match TRBD2. V shed 3 bases and J 1 base; nucleotides not matched to a gene: 13. Germline V CDR1 and CDR2: SEHNR, FQNEAQ (reference sequence). The CDR3 is 19 residues long.

The count of this clone is one. V usage is TRBV27 and J usage is TRBJ1-2; D possibly corresponds to TRBD1 (5 bases). Germline V gene data show CDR1 as MNHEY and CDR2 as SMNVEV (reference sequence). V was clipped by 4 bases and J by 2 bases, with 14 bases between them. The CDR3 has 15 amino acids. CDR3 residues: CASSSTVALNYGYTF. The CDR3 region has the DNA TGTGCCAGCAGTTCGACAGTAGCTCTGAACTATGGCTACACCTTC.